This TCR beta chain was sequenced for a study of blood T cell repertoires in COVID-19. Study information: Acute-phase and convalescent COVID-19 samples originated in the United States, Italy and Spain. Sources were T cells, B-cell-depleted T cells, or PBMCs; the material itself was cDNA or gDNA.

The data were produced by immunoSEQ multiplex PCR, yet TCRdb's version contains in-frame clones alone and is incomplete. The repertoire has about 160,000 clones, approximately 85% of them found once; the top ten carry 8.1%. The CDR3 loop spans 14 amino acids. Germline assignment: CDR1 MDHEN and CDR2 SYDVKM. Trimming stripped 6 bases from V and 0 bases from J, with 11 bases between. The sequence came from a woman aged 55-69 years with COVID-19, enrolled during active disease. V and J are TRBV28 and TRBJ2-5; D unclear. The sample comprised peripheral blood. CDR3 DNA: TGTGCCAGCAGCACCGGGTCCCACCAAGAGACCCAGTACTTC. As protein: CASSTGSHQETQYF.